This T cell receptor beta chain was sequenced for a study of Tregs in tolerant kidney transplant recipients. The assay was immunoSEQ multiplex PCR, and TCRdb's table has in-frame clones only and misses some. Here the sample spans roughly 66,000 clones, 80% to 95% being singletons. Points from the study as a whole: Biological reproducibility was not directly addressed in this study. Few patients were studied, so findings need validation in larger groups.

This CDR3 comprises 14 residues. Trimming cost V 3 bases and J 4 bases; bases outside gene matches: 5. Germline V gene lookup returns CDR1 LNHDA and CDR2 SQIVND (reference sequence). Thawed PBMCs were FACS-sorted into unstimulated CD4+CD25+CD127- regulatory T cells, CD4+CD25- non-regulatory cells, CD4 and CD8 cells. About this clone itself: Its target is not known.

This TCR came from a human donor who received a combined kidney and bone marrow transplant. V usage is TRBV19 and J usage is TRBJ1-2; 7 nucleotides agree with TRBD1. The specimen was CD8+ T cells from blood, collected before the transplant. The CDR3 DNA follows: TGTGCCAGTAGTATTGCAGGGGGAGGCTATGGCTACACCTTC. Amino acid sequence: CASSIAGGGYGYTF.